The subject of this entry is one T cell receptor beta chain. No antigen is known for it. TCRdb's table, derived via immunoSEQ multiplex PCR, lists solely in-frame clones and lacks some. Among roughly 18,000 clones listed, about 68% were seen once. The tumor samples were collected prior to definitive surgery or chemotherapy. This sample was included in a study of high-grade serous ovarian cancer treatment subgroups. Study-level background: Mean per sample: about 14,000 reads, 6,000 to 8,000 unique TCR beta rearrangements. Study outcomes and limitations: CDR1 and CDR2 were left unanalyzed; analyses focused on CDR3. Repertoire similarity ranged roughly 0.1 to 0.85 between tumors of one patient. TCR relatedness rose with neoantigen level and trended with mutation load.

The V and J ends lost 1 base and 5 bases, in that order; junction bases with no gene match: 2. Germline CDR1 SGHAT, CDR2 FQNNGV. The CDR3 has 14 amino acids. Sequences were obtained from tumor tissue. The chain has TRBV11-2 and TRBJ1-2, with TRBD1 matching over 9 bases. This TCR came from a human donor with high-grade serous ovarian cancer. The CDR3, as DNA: TGTGCCAGCAGCTTAGCCGGGACAGGGTATGGCTACACCTTC. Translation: CASSLAGTGYGYTF.